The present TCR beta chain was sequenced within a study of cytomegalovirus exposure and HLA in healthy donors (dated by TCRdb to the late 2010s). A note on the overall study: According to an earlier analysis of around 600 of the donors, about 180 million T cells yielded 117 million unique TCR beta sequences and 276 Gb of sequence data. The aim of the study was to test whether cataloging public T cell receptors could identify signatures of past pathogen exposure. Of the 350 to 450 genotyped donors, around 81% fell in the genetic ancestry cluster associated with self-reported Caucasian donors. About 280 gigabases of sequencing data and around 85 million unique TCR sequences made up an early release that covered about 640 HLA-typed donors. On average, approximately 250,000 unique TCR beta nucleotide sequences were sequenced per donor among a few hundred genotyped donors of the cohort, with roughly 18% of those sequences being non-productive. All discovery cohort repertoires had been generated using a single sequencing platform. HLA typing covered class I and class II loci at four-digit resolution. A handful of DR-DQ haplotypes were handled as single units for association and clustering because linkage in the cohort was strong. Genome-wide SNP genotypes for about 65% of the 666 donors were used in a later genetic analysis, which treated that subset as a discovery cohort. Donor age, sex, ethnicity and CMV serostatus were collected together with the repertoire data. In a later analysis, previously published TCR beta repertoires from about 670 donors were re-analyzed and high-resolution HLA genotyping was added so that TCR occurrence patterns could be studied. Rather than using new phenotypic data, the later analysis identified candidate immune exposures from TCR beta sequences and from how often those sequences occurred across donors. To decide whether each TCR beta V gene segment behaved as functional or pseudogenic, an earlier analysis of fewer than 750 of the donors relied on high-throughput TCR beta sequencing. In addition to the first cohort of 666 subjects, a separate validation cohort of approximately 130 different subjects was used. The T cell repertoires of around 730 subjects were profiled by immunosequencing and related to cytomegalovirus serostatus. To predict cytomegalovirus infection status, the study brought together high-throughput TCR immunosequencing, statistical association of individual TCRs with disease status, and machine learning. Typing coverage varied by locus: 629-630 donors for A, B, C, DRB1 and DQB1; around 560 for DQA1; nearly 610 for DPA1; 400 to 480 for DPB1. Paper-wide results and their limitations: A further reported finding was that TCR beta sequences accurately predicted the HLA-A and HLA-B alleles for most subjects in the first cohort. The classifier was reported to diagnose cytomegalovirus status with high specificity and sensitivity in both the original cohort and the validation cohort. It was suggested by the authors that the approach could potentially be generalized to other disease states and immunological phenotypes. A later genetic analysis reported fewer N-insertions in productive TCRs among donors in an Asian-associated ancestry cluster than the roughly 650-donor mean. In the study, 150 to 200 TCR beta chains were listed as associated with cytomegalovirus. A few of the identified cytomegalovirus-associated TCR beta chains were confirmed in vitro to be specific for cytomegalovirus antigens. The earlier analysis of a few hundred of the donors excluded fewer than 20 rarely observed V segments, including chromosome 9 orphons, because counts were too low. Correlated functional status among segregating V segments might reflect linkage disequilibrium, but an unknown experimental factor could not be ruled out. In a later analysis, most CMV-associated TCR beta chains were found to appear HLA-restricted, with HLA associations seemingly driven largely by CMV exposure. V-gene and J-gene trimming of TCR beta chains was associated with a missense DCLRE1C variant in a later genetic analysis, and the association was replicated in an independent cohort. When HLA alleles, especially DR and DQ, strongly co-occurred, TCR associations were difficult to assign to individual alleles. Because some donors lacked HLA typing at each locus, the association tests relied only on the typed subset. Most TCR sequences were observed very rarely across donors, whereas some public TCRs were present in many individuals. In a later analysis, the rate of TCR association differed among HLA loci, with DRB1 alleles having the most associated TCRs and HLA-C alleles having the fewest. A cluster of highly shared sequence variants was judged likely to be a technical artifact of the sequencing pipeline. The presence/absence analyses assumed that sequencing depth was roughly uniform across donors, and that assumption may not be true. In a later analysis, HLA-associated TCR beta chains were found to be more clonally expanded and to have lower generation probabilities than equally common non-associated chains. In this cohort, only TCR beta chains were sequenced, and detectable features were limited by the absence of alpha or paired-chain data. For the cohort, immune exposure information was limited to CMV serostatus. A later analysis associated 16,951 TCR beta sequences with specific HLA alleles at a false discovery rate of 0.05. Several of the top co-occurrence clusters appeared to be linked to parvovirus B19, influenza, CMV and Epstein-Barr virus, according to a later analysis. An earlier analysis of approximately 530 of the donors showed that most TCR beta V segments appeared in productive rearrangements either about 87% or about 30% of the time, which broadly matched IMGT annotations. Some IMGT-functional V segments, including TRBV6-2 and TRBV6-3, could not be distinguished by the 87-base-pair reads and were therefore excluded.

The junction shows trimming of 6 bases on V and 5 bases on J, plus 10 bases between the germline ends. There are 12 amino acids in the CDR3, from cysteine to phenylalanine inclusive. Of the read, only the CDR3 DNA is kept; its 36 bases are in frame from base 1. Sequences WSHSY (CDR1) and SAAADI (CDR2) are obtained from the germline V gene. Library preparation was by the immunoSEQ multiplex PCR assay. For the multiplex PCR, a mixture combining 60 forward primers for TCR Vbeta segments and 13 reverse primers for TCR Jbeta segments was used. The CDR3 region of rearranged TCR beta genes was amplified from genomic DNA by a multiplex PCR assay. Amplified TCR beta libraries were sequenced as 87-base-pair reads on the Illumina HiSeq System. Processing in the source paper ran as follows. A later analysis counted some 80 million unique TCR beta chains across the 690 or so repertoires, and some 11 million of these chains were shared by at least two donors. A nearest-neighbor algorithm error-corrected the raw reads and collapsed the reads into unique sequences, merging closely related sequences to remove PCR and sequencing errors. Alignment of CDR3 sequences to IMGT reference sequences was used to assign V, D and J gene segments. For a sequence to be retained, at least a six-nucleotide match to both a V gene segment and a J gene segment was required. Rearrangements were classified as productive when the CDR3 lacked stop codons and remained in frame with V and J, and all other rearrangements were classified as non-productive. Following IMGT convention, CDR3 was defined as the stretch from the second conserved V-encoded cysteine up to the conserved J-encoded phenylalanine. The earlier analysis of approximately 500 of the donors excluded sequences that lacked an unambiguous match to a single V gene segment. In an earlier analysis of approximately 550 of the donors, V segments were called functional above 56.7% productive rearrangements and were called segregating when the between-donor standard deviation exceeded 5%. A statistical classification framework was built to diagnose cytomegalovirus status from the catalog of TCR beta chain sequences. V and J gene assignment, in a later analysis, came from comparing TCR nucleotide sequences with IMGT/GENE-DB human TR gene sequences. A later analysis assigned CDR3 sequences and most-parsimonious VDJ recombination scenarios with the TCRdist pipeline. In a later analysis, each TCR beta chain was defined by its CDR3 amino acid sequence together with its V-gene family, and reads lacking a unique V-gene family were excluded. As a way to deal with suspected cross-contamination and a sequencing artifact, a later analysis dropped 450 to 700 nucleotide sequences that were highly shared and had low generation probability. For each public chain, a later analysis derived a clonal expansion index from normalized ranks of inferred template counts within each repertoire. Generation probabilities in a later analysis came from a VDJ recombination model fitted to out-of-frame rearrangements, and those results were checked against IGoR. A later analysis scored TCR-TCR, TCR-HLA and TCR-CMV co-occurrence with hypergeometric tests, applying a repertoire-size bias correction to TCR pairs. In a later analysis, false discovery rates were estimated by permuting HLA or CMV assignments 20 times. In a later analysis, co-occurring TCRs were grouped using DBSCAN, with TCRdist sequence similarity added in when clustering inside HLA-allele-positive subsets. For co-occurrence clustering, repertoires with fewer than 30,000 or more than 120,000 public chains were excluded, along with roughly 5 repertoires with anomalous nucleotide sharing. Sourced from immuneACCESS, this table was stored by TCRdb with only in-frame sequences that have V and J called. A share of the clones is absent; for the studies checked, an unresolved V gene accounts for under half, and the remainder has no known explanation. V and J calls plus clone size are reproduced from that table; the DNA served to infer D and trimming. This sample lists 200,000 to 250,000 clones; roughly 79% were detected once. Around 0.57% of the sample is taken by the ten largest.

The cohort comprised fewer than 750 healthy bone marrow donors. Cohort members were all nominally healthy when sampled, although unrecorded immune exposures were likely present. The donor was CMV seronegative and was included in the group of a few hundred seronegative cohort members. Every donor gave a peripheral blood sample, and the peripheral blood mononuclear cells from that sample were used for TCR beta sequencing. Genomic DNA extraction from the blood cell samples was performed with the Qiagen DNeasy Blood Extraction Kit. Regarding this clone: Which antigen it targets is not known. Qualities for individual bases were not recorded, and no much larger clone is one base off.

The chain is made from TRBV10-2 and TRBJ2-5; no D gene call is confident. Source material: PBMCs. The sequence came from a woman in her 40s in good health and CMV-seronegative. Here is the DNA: TGCGCCAGCAGCACGGGTGTGGAGACCCAGTACTTC. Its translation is CASSTGVETQYF.